Presented here are 10 T cell receptor beta chains from one specimen sequenced in a study of cytomegalovirus exposure and HLA in healthy donors. Primers included in the PCR were 60 Vbeta and 13 Jbeta primers. Method: immunoSEQ multiplex PCR; TCRdb's copy keeps in-frame clones and lacks some. Of about 89,000 clones listed, around 85% are singletons. Sequencing used PBMCs. These receptors were taken from a middle-aged man in good health and CMV-seropositive.

The V call is TRBV2, the J call TRBJ2-1; D not certain. Trimming took off 5 bases at V and 4 bases at J, with 3 bases between the two ends. CDR3 size: 11 residues. Per germline, CDR1 SNHLY and CDR2 FYNNEI. Here the CDR3 reads CASSIYNEQFF. Here the CDR3 DNA reads TGTGCCAGCAGTATATACAATGAGCAGTTCTTC.

This clone came up once. The V gene is TRBV5-1, the J gene TRBJ2-1, with 8 nucleotides matching TRBD2. The ends lost 1 base at V and 0 bases at J; junction bases unmatched: 3. CDR3 size: 16 residues. CDR1 is SGHRS, CDR2 YFSETQ, per germline. Here the CDR3 reads CASSLTGTSSYNEQFF. In DNA, the CDR3 is TGCGCCAGCAGCTTGACCGGGACTAGCTCCTACAATGAGCAGTTCTTC.

V gene TRBV19 combines with J gene TRBJ2-3, with 8 bases fitting TRBD2. The CDR3 is 18 amino acids. V was pared by 2 bases and J by 2 bases, with 12 bases of the junction left unmatched. Germline V lookup: CDR1 LNHDA, CDR2 SQIVND (reference sequence). CDR3 residues: CASSISKSGSGATDTQYF. DNA of the CDR3: TGTGCCAGTAGTATATCGAAAAGCGGGAGTGGAGCCACAGATACGCAGTATTTT. The whole variable domain, remainder taken from reference TRBV19 and TRBJ2-3, is DGGITQSPKYLFRKEGQNVTLSCEQNLNHDAMYWYRQDPGQGLRLIYYSQIVNDFQKGDIAEGYSVSREKKESFPLTVTSAQKNPTAFYLCASSISKSGSGATDTQYFGPGTRLTVL.

The rearrangement links TRBV5-4 to TRBJ1-3; D possibly corresponds to TRBD1 (6 bases). From germline, CDR1 is SGHNT and CDR2 YYREEE (reference sequence). The CDR3 totals 15 residues. Trimming removed 5 bases at V and 4 bases at J, with 16 bases between. The CDR3, as DNA: TGTGCCAGCAGTCTACAGGGAAGGCTGGGAAACACCATATATTTT. Amino acid sequence: CASSLQGRLGNTIYF.

The rearrangement uses TRBV2 and TRBJ2-6, with D hard to call. The germline V gene has CDR1 SNHLY and CDR2 FYNNEI. The CDR3 covers 15 residues. Trimming left V 3 bases short and J 4 bases short, with 10 bases between. CDR3 residues: CASSDGALGANVLTF. The CDR3 DNA reads TGTGCCAGCAGTGACGGAGCTCTGGGGGCCAACGTCCTGACTTTC.

J is TRBJ1-6 and V is TRBV19, with 9 nucleotides matching TRBD1. Germline CDR1 is LNHDA and CDR2 is SQIVND (reference sequence). V shed 6 bases, J shed 4 bases, and the junction held 4 bases outside the gene matches. CDR3 length equals 15 residues. CDR3 nucleotide sequence: TGTGCCAGTAGACAGGGGGCTTTTTATAATTCACCCCTCCACTTT. It codes for CASRQGAFYNSPLHF.

The chain links TRBV5-4 to TRBJ2-1, with 8 nucleotides matching TRBD1. The germline CDR1 and CDR2 sequences are SGHNT and YYREEE (reference sequence). Trimming cost V 3 bases and J 7 bases; bases outside gene matches: 6. This CDR3 is 14 amino acids long. CDR3 sequence (DNA): TGTGCCAGCAGCTCGGGGGACAGGACTAATGAGCAGTTCTTC. This sequence encodes CASSSGDRTNEQFF. The full variable domain, rest sourced from reference TRBV5-4 and TRBJ2-1, is ETGVTQSPTHLIKTRGQQVTLRCSSQSGHNTVSWYQQALGQGPQFIFQYYREEENGRGNFPPRFSGLQFPNYSSELNVNALELDDSALYLCASSSGDRTNEQFFGPGTRLTVL.

The chain's CDR3 is CASRVGTGGRETQYF. The CDR3 DNA reads as TGTGCCAGCAGAGTCGGGACAGGGGGCCGCGAGACCCAGTACTTC. The V and J genes are TRBV6-1 and TRBJ2-5, with TRBD1 matching 12 bases. This CDR3 has 15 amino acids. Germline lookup yields CDR1 MNHNS and CDR2 SASEGT. V shed 6 bases, J shed 5 bases, and the junction held 7 bases outside the gene matches.

The chain has TRBV7-8 and TRBJ2-5; D gene uncertain. Germline V gene data show CDR1 as SGHVS and CDR2 as FQNEAQ. Trimming removed 3 bases at V and 1 base at J, with 6 bases between. This CDR3 spans 13 amino acids. The CDR3 DNA reads TGTGCCAGCAGCTTTAACGGCCAAGAGACCCAGTACTTC. It specifies CASSFNGQETQYF.

The chain carries TRBV18 and TRBJ2-3; tentative D call: TRBD1 (6 bases). Trimming shortened V by 5 bases and J by 2 bases, and 14 bases separated the two germline ends. CDR1 is KGHSH and CDR2 is LQKENI in the germline V gene. This CDR3 has 15 amino acids. The CDR3 sequence is CASSEGQSSTDTQYF. CDR3 DNA: TGTGCCAGCTCAGAAGGACAGAGCTCCACAGATACGCAGTATTTT.